This T cell receptor (beta chain) came from a study of blood T cell repertoires in COVID-19. Source study methods: By means of reference gene primer amplification, nucleated cell counts were estimated. The method was immunoSEQ multiplex PCR; TCRdb's version includes in-frame clones alone and lacks a portion of them. V and J calls and clone size are as listed in that table; D and trimming were resolved from the DNA. In the table there are 130,000 or so clones, roughly 84% of which are singletons. CDR1 is MDHEN, CDR2 SYDVKM, per germline. The CDR3 consists of 19 residues. With 3 bases clipped from V and 3 bases from J, the junction kept 16 bases outside the gene matches. This clone came up a few times.

The chain recombines TRBV28 with TRBJ2-3; 9 bases fit TRBD2. Sample: peripheral blood. The TCR sequence derives from a woman aged 55-69 years with acute or convalescent COVID-19. CDR3 sequence: CASSFETRLGLASTDTQYF. The CDR3 nucleotides are TGTGCCAGCAGTTTTGAGACCCGACTCGGACTAGCGTCTACAGATACGCAGTATTTT.